One T cell receptor beta chain is described in this entry. Graves' hyperthyroidism qualified as stable when ophthalmopathy did not progress within 18 months. Diagnosis relied on clinical symptoms, serum thyroxine and TRAb, thyroid ultrasound and orbital computed tomography. Germline loops: CDR1 SEHNR, CDR2 FQNEAQ (reference sequence). With 2 bases clipped from V and 6 bases from J, the junction kept 19 bases outside the gene matches. This CDR3 region has 19 residues. Authors of the study amplified TCR beta CDR3 regions from RNA transcripts. Using the HTBI primer set, a first-round RT-PCR was run on the TCR CDR3. Each CDR3 protein gets one entry after TCRdb re-called the multiplex PCR reads with MiXCR. Among 340,000 or so distinct CDR3 sequences, under 25% were seen once, and the ten largest hold roughly 52%. These data are taken from a study of T cells in Graves' hyperthyroidism and ophthalmopathy. Study details: Blood was drawn when the patient was first diagnosed and still untreated.

This TCR was sampled from a woman in her forties or fifties with Graves' hyperthyroidism. This chain joins TRBV7-9 and TRBJ2-7, with 10 bases fitting TRBD2. The source material was blood. This CDR3 is CASSLSLSIERGGLPEQYF. The CDR3 coding sequence is TGTGCCAGCAGCTTATCCCTTTCGATTGAGCGGGGGGGACTTCCCGAGCAGTACTTC.